This T cell receptor (beta chain) originates from a study of blood T cell repertoires in COVID-19. Per germline, CDR1 LGHDT and CDR2 YNNKEL (reference sequence). The CDR3 spans 15 residues. Trimming took 1 base from V and 7 from J; bases not matched to a gene: 6. Followed over time, Seattle patients had been enrolled while infection was active. Original processing methods: Amplification of reference gene primers provided the estimated nucleated cell counts. Measured with immunoSEQ multiplex PCR; TCRdb has only the in-frame clones, and not every one. The V and J calls and clone size are taken from that table; D and trimming were inferred from the DNA. The sample includes about 160,000 clones, approximately 87% seen only once; the top ten take about 9.4%.

This receptor was obtained from a woman aged 65 to 85 with COVID-19, enrolled during active disease. The rearrangement joins TRBV3-1 (or the pseudogene TRBV3-2) to TRBJ2-1; 8 bases are a match to TRBD2. Sequencing input: peripheral blood. The CDR3 region has the DNA TGTGCCAGCAGCCAAGGAAGCGGGGGTTATAATGAGCAGTTCTTC. Protein product: CASSQGSGGYNEQFF.